Listed below are T cell receptor beta chains from one sample, sequenced in a study of T-cell memory formation after mild COVID-19. TCRdb re-derived calls from the 5' RACE reads in MiXCR, one entry per CDR3 protein. The sample contains fewer than 700,000 distinct CDR3 sequences, less than 25% of which appear only once. The sequenced sample was PBMCs or a T cell subset sorted from them (not recorded which). The receptors here all came from an adult woman who had mild COVID-19 (a few samples of this study predate the infection). Cell type and time point are not known. The CDR3 runs from the conserved cysteine through the conserved F or W. D genes are given only for firm matches. For some rows the clone size is stated as once, few or many, or as a class when expanded; others skip it.

V	J	size	D	CDR3	DNA
TRBV20-1	TRBJ2-7	NA	NA	CSASFPYEQYF	TGCAGTGCTAGTTTCCCGTACGAGCAGTACTTC
TRBV30	TRBJ1-1	few	NA	CAWTSGRTEAFF	TGTGCCTGGACCAGCGGGAGGACTGAAGCTTTCTTT
TRBV19	TRBJ1-1	NA	TRBD1	CASSTWTGVDTEAFF	TGTGCCAGTAGTACTTGGACAGGGGTGGACACTGAAGCTTTCTTT
TRBV27	TRBJ1-1	few	TRBD1	CASSRDRTNTEAFF	TGTGCCAGCAGTCGGGACAGAACGAACACTGAAGCTTTCTTT
TRBV5-4	TRBJ2-7	NA	NA	CASSLEAAGKIEQYF	TGTGCCAGCAGCTTGGAGGCTGCGGGGAAAATCGAGCAGTACTTC
TRBV5-6	TRBJ2-3	few	NA	CASSLSRSDTQYF	TGTGCCAGCAGCCTTTCACGTTCTGATACGCAGTATTTT
TRBV7-2	TRBJ2-1	NA	NA	CASSSRILNEQFF	TGTGCCAGCAGCTCACGGATCCTCAATGAGCAGTTCTTC
TRBV29-1	TRBJ2-7	NA	NA	CSVGIGGDYEQYF	TGCAGCGTTGGAATTGGGGGAGACTACGAGCAGTACTTC
TRBV3-1	TRBJ2-1	few	TRBD1	CASSQAGTGGQFF	TGTGCCAGCAGCCAGGCCGGGACAGGGGGGCAGTTCTTC
TRBV27	TRBJ1-2	few	TRBD1	CASSGQAGYGYTF	TGTGCCAGCAGCGGACAGGCGGGCTATGGCTACACCTTC
TRBV6-5	TRBJ2-3	NA	TRBD2	CATKLAIGTDTQYF	TGTGCCACGAAACTAGCGATCGGCACAGATACGCAGTATTTT
TRBV4-1	TRBJ2-4	many	TRBD1	CASSQGGGQGEPKNIQYF	TGCGCCAGCAGCCAGGGGGGAGGACAGGGTGAACCCAAAAACATTCAGTACTTC
TRBV9	TRBJ1-2	few	NA	CASSVDPLEGYTF	TGTGCCAGCAGCGTAGACCCCCTGGAGGGCTACACCTTC
TRBV5-1	TRBJ2-7	NA	NA	CASSPAGGHYEEQYF	TGCGCCAGCAGCCCGGCCGGAGGACACTACGAGGAGCAGTACTTC
TRBV3-1	TRBJ1-1	few	NA	CASSQKFGNTEAFF	TGTGCCAGCAGCCAAAAATTCGGGAACACTGAAGCTTTCTTT
TRBV2	TRBJ2-4	few	NA	CASSELALAKNIQYF	TGTGCCAGCAGTGAGCTTGCCCTAGCCAAAAACATTCAGTACTTC
TRBV7-6	TRBJ2-1	few	TRBD2	CASSPGVAGGPSNEQFF	TGTGCCAGCAGCCCCGGAGTAGCGGGAGGGCCCAGTAATGAGCAGTTCTTC
TRBV20-1	TRBJ2-7	few	NA	CSAMRGPYEQYF	TGCAGTGCTATGCGGGGACCCTACGAGCAGTACTTC